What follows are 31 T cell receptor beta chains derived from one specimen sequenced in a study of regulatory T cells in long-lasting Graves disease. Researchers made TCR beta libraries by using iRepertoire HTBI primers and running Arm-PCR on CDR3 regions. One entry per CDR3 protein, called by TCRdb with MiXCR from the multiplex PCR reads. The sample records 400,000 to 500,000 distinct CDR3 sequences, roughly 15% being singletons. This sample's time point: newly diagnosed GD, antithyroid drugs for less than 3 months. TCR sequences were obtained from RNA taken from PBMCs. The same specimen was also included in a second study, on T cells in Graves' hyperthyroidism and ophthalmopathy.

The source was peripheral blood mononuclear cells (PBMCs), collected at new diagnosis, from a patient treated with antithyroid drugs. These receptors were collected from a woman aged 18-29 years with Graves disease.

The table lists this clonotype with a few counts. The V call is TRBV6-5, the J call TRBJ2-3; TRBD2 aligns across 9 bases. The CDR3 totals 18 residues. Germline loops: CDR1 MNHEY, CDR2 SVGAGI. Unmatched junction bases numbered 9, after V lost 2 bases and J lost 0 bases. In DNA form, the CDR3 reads TGTGCCAGCAGTTACAGACCCGGGACTAGCCTAAGCACAGATACGCAGTATTTT. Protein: CASSYRPGTSLSTDTQYF.

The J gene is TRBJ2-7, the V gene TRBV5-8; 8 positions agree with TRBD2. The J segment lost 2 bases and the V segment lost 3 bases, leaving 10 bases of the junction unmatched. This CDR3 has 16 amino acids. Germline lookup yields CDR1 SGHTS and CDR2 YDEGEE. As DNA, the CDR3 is TGTGCCAGCAGCTGGACACCGGGACTAGGAACCTACGAGCAGTACTTC. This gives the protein CASSWTPGLGTYEQYF.

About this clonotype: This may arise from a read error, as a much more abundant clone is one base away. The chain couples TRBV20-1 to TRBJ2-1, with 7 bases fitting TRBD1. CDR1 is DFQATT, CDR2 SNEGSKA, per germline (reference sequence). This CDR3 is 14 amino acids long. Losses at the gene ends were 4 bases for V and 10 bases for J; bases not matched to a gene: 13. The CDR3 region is CSATVQWTGYEQFF. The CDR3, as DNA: TGCAGTGCTACAGTCCAATGGACAGGCTACGAGCAGTTCTTC.

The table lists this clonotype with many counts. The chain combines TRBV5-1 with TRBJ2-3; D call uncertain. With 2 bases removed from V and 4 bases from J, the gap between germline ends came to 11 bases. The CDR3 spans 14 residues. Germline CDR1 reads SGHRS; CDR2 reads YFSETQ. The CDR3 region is CASSFRMGPDTQYF. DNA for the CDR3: TGCGCCAGCAGCTTCCGTATGGGCCCAGATACGCAGTATTTT.

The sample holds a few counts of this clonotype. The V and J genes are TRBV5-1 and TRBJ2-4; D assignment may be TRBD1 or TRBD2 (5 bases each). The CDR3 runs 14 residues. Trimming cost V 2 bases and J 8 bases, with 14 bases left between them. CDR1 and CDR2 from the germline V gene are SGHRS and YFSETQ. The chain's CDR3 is CASSFGADLDIQYF. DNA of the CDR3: TGCGCCAGCAGCTTCGGGGCGGACTTAGACATTCAGTACTTC.

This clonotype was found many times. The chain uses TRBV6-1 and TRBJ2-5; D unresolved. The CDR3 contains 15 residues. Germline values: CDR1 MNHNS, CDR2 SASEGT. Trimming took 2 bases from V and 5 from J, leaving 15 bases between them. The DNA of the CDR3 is TGTGCCAGCAGTGAATTGAGAAGTTCTGCGGAGACCCAGTACTTC. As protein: CASSELRSSAETQYF.

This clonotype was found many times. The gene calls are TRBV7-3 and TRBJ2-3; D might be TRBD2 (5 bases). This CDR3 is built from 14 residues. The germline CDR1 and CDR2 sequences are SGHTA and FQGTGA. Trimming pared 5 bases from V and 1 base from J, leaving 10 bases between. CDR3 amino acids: CASSPSGRTDTQYF. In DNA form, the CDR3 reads TGTGCCAGCAGCCCCAGCGGACGCACAGATACGCAGTATTTT.

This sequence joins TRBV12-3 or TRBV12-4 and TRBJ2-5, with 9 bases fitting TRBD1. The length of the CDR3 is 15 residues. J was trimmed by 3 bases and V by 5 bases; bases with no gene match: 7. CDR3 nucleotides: TGTGCCAGCAGTCCCACCCGGACAGGGGAAGAGACCCAGTACTTC. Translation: CASSPTRTGEETQYF.

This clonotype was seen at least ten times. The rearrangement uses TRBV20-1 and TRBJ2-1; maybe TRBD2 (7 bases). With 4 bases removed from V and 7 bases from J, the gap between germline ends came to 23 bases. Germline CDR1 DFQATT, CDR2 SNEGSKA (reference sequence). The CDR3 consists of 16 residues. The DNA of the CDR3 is TGCAGTGCTACCTCTTCCGATAGGGGGGGCTGGAATGAGCAGTTCTTC. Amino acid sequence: CSATSSDRGGWNEQFF.

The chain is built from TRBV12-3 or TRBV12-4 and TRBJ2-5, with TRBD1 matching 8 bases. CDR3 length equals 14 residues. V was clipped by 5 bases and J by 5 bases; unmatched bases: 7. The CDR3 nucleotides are TGTGCCAGCAGTCGAAGACAGGGGTGGGAGACCCAGTACTTC. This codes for CASSRRQGWETQYF.

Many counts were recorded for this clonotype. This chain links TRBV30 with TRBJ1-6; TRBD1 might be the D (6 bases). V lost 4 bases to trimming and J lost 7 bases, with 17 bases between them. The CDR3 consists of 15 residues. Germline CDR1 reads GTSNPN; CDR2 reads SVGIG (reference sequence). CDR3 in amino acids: CAWKNPGTINSPLHF. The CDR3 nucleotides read TGTGCCTGGAAAAATCCCGGGACAATAAATTCACCCCTCCACTTT.

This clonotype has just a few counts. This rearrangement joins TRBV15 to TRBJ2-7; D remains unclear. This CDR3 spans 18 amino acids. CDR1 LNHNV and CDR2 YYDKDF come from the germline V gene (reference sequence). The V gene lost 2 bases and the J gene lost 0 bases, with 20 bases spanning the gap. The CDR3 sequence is CATSRMPPQRTLSYEQYF. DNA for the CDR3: TGTGCCACCAGCAGAATGCCTCCTCAGAGAACCCTCTCCTACGAGCAGTACTTC.

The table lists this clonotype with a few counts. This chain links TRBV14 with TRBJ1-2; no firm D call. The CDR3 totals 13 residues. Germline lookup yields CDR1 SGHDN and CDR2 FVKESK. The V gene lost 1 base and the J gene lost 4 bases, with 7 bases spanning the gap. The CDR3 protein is CASSQGLAYGYTF. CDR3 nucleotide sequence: TGTGCCAGCAGCCAAGGATTGGCCTATGGCTACACCTTC.

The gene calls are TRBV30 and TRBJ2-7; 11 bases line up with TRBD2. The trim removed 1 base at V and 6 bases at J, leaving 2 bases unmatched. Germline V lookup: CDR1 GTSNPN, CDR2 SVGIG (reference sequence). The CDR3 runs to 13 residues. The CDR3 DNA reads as TGTGCCTGGAGTGACGGACTAGCGGGCGAGCAGTACTTC. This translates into CAWSDGLAGEQYF.

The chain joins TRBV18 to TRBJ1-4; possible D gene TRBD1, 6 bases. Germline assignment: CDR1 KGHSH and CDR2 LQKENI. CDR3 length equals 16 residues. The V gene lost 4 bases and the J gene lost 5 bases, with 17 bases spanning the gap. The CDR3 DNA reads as TGTGCCAGCTCACTAATGGAGACAGGTCTAAATGAAAAACTGTTTTTT. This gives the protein CASSLMETGLNEKLFF.

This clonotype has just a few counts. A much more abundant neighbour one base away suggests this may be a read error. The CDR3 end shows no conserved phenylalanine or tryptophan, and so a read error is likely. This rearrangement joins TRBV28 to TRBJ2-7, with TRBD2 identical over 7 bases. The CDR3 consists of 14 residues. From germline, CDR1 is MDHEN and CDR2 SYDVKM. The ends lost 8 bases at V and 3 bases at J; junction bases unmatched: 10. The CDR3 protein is CASRPRGGSYEQYL. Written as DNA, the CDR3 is TGTGCCAGCCGCCCTAGAGGCGGGAGCTACGAGCAGTACCTC.

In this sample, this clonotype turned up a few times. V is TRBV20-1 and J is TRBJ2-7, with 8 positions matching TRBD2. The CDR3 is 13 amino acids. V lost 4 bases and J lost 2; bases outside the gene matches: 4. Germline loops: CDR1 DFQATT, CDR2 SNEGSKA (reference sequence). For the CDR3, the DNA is TGCAGTGCTATGCCGGGACTAGCCTACGAGCAGTACTTC. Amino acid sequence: CSAMPGLAYEQYF.

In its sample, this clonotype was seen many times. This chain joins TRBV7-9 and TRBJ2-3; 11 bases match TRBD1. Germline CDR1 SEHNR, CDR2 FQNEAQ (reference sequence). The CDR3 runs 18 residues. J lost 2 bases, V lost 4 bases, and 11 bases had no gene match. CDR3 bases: TGTGCCAGCAGCTCCGGGACAGGGGGGTTAGGTAACACAGATACGCAGTATTTT. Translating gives CASSSGTGGLGNTDTQYF. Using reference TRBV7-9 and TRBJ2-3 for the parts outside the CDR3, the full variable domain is DTGVSQNPRHKITKRGQNVTFRCDPISEHNRLYWYRQTLGQGPEFLTYFQNEAQLEKSRLLSDRFSAERPKGSFSTLEIQRTEQGDSAMYLCASSSGTGGLGNTDTQYFGPGTRLTVL.

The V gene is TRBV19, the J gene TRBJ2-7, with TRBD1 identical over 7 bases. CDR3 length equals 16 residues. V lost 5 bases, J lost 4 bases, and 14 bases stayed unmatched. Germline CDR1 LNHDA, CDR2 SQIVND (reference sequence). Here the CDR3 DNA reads TGTGCCAGTAGTCTCACAGGGGCCACAGGGTCTTACGAGCAGTACTTC. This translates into CASSLTGATGSYEQYF.

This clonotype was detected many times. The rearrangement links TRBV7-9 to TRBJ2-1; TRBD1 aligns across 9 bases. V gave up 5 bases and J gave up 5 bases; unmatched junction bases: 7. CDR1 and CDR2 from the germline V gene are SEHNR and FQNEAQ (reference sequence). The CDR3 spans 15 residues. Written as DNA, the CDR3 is TGTGCCAGCAGCCGCCGGGACAGGGAACACAATGAGCAGTTCTTC. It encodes CASSRRDREHNEQFF.

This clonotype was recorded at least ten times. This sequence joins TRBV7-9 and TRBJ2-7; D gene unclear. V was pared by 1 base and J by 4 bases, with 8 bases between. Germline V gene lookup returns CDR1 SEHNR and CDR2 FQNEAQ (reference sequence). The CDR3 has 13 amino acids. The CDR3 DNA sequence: TGTGCCAGCAGCTTAGGCGACGGTTACGAGCAGTACTTC. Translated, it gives CASSLGDGYEQYF.

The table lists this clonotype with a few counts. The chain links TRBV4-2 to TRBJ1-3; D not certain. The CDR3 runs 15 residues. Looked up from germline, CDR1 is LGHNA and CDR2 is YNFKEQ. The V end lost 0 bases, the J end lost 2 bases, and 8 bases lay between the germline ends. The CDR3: CASSQDLGAGNTIYF. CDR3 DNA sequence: TGTGCCAGCAGCCAAGATTTGGGTGCTGGAAACACCATATATTTT.

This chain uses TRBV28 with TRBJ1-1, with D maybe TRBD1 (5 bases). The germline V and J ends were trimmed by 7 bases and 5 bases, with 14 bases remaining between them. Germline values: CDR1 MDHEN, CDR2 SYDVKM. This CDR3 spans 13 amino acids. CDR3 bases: TGTGCCAGCATTCTCTCGGGGGGAACTGAAGCTTTCTTT. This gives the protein CASILSGGTEAFF.

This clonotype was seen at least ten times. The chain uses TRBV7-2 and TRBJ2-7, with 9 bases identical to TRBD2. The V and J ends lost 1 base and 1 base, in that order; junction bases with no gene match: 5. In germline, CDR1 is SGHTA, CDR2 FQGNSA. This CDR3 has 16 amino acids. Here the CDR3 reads CASSLGSGRYSYEQYF. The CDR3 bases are TGTGCCAGCAGCTTAGGGAGCGGGAGGTATTCCTACGAGCAGTACTTC.

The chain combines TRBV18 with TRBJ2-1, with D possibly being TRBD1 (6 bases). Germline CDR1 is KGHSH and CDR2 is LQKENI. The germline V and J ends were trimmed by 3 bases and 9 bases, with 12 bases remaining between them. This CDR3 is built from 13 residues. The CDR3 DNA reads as TGTGCCAGCTCACCCCACAGGGATGCTGAGCAGTTCTTC. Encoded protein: CASSPHRDAEQFF.

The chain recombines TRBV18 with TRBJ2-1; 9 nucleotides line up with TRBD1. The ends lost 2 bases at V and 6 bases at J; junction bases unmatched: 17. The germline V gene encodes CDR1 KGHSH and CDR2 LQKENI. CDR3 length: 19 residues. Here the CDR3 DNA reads TGTGCCAGCTCACCAAACGGGGAAGTACCGGGACAGGGACTCAATGAGCAGTTCTTC. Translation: CASSPNGEVPGQGLNEQFF.

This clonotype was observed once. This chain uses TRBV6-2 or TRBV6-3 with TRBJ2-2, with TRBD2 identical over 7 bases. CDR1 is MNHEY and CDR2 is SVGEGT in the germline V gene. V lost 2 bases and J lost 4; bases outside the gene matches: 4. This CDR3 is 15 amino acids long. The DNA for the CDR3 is TGTGCCAGCAGTTACCGGACTAGTCCCACCGGGGAGCTGTTTTTT. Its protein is CASSYRTSPTGELFF.

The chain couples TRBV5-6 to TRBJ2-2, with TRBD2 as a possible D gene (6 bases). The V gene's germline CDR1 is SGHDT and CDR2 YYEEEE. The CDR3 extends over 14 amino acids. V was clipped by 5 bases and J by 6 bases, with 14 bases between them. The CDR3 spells CASSFRGIAGELFF. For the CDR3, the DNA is TGTGCCAGCAGTTTCCGGGGGATTGCCGGGGAGCTGTTTTTT.

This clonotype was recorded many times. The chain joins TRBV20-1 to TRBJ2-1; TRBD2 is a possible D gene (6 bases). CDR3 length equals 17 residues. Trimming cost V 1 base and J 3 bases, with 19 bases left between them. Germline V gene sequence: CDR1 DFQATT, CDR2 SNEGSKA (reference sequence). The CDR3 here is CSARATVKTTSYNEQFF. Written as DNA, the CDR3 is TGCAGTGCTAGAGCGACAGTTAAGACGACTAGCTACAATGAGCAGTTCTTC.

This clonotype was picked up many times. CDR3 sequence (DNA): TGCAGTGCCAAACCCGACAGCAACTATGGCTACACCTTC. Translated: CSAKPDSNYGYTF. The chain recombines TRBV20-1 with TRBJ1-2, with D possibly being TRBD1 (5 bases). Trimming cost V 6 bases and J 2 bases, with 13 bases left between them. The CDR3 consists of 13 residues. Germline CDR1 reads DFQATT; CDR2 reads SNEGSKA (reference sequence).

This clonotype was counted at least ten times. The chain's CDR3 is CASSLARGNEQFF. Here the CDR3 DNA reads TGTGCCAGCAGCTTAGCCCGTGGCAATGAGCAGTTCTTC. The chain is built from TRBV7-2 and TRBJ2-1; D call uncertain. The ends were cut back, 0 bases at V and 6 bases at J, with 6 bases in the middle. Germline V gene lookup returns CDR1 SGHTA and CDR2 FQGNSA. CDR3 length: 13 amino acids. Variable domain in full (rest from reference TRBV7-2 and TRBJ2-1): GAGVSQSPSNKVTEKGKDVELRCDPISGHTALYWYRQSLGQGLEFLIYFQGNSAPDKSGLPSDRFSAERTGGSVSTLTIQRTQQEDSAVYLCASSLARGNEQFFGPGTRLTVL.